The 13 T cell receptor beta chains presented below share a single source sample, sequenced in a study of T cell repertoires in cytomegalovirus infection. TCRdb called the reads again in MiXCR, with one record for every CDR3 protein. The sample lists more than 350,000 distinct CDR3 sequences, approximately 31% occurring once. The specimen was PBMCs. The source of these receptors is a human donor in good health (CMV status not recorded). Some clones in this sample may be carry-over from other donors' samples.

This chain joins TRBV5-1 and TRBJ1-3; perhaps TRBD1 as D (5 bases). Germline V gene sequence: CDR1 SGHRS, CDR2 YFSETQ. The CDR3 has 19 residues. V gave up 4 bases and J gave up 0 bases, with 23 bases separating them. CDR3 sequence reads: CASSVLGGFDRPSGNTIYF. The CDR3 DNA sequence: TGCGCCAGCAGCGTCCTGGGGGGATTCGATCGACCCTCTGGAAACACCATATATTTT.

Worth noting for this clonotype: At one end the junction does not follow the germline gene, possibly because of a read error. V gene TRBV7-8 combines with J gene TRBJ2-5, with D uncertain. CDR3 size: 16 residues. From germline, CDR1 is SGHVS and CDR2 FQNEAQ. CDR3 amino acids: CASSTISVQTQDTQYF. CDR3 nucleotide sequence: TGTGCCAGCAGCACCATCTCGGTACAGACCCAAGACACCCAGTACTTC.

This clonotype was counted only a few times. The rearrangement uses TRBV19 and TRBJ2-2, with 7 positions matching TRBD1. The length of the CDR3 is 16 residues. The trim removed 6 bases at V and 5 bases at J, leaving 12 bases unmatched. From germline, CDR1 is LNHDA and CDR2 SQIVND (reference sequence). CDR3 residues: CASRSHSTGRTGELFF. The DNA for the CDR3 is TGTGCCAGTAGAAGTCACTCGACAGGGCGTACCGGGGAGCTGTTTTTT.

This chain joins TRBV6-8 and TRBJ2-7, with no clear D. Between the trimmed V and J ends, which lost 5 bases and 2 bases, there was a span of 10 bases. The CDR3 length is 13 residues. The germline V gene encodes CDR1 MNHGY and CDR2 SAAAGT. The CDR3 reads CASSHQTAYEQYF. CDR3 DNA sequence: TGTGCCAGCAGTCATCAGACGGCCTACGAGCAGTACTTC.

This clonotype was found many times. This chain joins TRBV4-1 and TRBJ2-5; D is unclear. From germline, CDR1 is MGHRA and CDR2 YSYEKL. V lost 0 bases and J lost 1, with 6 bases in between. The length of the CDR3 is 14 residues. CDR3 nucleotide sequence: TGCGCCAGCAGCCAAGATCCGACCCAAGAGACCCAGTACTTC. Protein sequence: CASSQDPTQETQYF.

Only one count was recorded for this clonotype. J is TRBJ1-5 and V is TRBV20-1; the D gene is possibly TRBD1 (5 bases). The germline CDR1 and CDR2 sequences are DFQATT and SNEGSKA (reference sequence). V lost 2 bases, J lost 0 bases, and 11 bases lay in between. The CDR3 sequence is 15 residues long. The CDR3 region has the DNA TGCAGTGCTAGAATCGGGGGAGCTAGCAATCAGCCCCAGCATTTT. Translation gives CSARIGGASNQPQHF.

The chain uses TRBV19 and TRBJ1-5; no reliable D call. Germline V CDR1 and CDR2: LNHDA, SQIVND (reference sequence). Trimming cost V 5 bases and J 6 bases, with 11 bases left between them. The CDR3 contains 13 residues. The CDR3 DNA sequence: TGTGCCAGTAGTGTCCGAGCGCCTCAGCCCCAGCATTTT. Protein product: CASSVRAPQPQHF. Full variable domain (missing parts from reference TRBV19 and TRBJ1-5): DGGITQSPKYLFRKEGQNVTLSCEQNLNHDAMYWYRQDPGQGLRLIYYSQIVNDFQKGDIAEGYSVSREKKESFPLTVTSAQKNPTAFYLCASSVRAPQPQHFGDGTRLSIL.

This chain connects TRBV20-1 to TRBJ2-1; TRBD2 matches 11 bases. The CDR3 is 16 residues long. Germline values: CDR1 DFQATT, CDR2 SNEGSKA (reference sequence). With 7 bases clipped from V and 0 bases from J, the junction kept 8 bases outside the gene matches. The DNA for the CDR3 is TGCAGTGATCCTATTCTAGCGGGGGGCTCCTACAATGAGCAGTTCTTC. Translated: CSDPILAGGSYNEQFF.

The J gene is TRBJ2-7, the V gene TRBV20-1; TRBD2 agrees at 9 bases. The CDR3 has 14 residues. Germline V lookup: CDR1 DFQATT, CDR2 SNEGSKA (reference sequence). With V trimmed by 1 base and J by 2 bases, 3 bases remained unmatched. CDR3: CSARVLAGTYEQYF. The DNA of the CDR3 is TGCAGTGCTAGAGTTCTAGCGGGAACCTACGAGCAGTACTTC.

The rearrangement links TRBV30 to TRBJ1-5, with D possibly TRBD1 on 5 matching bases. From germline, CDR1 is GTSNPN and CDR2 SVGIG (reference sequence). The ends were cut back, 5 bases at V and 2 bases at J, with 13 bases in the middle. The length of the CDR3 is 14 residues. DNA for the CDR3: TGTGCCTGGGGTAAGGGGATGGGCAATCAGCCCCAGCATTTT. It encodes CAWGKGMGNQPQHF.

A word on this clonotype: An end of the junction differs from the germline gene, which may be a read error. CDR3 DNA: TGTGCCAGCAGACCCGGGACAGCAAATCAGCCCCGGCATTTT. It is translated as CASRPGTANQPRHF. This chain uses TRBV27 with TRBJ1-5; 7 bases agree with TRBD1. The CDR3 covers 14 residues. The V gene's germline CDR1 is MNHEY and CDR2 SMNVEV (reference sequence).

This clonotype was observed a handful of times. The chain is built from TRBV28 and TRBJ1-2, with 7 bases lining up with TRBD1. This CDR3 contains 13 residues. Losses at the gene ends were 7 bases for V and 4 bases for J; bases not matched to a gene: 6. The V gene's germline CDR1 is MDHEN and CDR2 SYDVKM. CDR3 bases: TGTGCCAGCACCAAACAGGGGATCTATGGCTACACCTTC. As protein: CASTKQGIYGYTF.

This clonotype has a count of ten or more. This chain uses TRBV19 with TRBJ1-5; D is perhaps TRBD1 (5 bases). CDR1 is LNHDA, CDR2 SQIVND, per germline (reference sequence). V lost 6 bases and J 7 bases, leaving 16 bases between the germline ends. The CDR3 runs to 14 residues. In DNA form, the CDR3 reads TGTGCCAGTAGCATAAGAGGGGCAAAGCAGCCCCAGCATTTT. Protein: CASSIRGAKQPQHF.